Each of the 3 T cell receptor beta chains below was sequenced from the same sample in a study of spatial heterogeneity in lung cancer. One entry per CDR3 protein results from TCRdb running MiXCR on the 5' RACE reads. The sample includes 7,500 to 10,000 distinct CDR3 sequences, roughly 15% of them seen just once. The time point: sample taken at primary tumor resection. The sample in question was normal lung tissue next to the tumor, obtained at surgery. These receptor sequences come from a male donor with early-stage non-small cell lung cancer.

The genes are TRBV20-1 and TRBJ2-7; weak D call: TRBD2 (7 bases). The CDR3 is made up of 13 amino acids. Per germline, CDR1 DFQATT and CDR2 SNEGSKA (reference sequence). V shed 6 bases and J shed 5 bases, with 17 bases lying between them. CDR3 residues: CSASGTSSNEQYF. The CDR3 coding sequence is TGCAGTGCCAGCGGGACATCTTCCAACGAGCAGTACTTC.

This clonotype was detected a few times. The CDR3 region is CASSEPDNEQFF. In nucleotides, the CDR3 is TGTGCCAGCAGCGAACCAGACAATGAGCAGTTCTTC. The V and J genes are TRBV9 and TRBJ2-1; D remains unclear. The CDR3 extends over 12 amino acids. Per germline, CDR1 SGDLS and CDR2 YYNGEE. Trimming cost V 3 bases and J 5 bases, with 6 bases left between them.

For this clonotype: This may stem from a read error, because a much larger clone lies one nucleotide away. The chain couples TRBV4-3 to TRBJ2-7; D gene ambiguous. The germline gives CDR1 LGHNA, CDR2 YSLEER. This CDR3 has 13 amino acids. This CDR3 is CTSSQDRGYEQYF. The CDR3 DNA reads TGCACCAGCAGCCAAGATCGAGGATACGAGCAGTACTTC.